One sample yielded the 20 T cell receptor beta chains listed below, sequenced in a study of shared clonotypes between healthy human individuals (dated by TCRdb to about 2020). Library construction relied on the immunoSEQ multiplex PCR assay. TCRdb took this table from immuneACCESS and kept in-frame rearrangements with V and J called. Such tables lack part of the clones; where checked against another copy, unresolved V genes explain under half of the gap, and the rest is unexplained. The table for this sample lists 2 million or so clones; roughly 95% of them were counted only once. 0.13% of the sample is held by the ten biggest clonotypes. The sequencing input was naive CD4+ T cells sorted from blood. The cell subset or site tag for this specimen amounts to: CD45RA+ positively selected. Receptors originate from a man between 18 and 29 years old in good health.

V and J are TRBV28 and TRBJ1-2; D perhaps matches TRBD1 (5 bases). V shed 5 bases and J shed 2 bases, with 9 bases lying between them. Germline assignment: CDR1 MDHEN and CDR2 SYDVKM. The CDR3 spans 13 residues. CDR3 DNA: TGTGCCAGCAGTGGGGGTGCCAACTATGGCTACACCTTC. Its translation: CASSGGANYGYTF.

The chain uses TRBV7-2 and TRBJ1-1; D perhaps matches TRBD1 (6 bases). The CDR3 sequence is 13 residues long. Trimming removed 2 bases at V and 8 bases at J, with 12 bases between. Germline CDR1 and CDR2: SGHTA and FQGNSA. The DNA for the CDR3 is TGTGCCAGCAGCTTACGGGGGGCGCCGGAAGCTTTCTTT. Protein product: CASSLRGAPEAFF.

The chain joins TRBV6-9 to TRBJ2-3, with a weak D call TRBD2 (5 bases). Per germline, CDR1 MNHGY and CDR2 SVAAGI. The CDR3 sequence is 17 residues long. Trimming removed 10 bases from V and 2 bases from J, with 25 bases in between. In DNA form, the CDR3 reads TGTGCCAACGAGGGAAAGCCTCCCAGAAGGTACACAGATACGCAGTATTTT. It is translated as CANEGKPPRRYTDTQYF.

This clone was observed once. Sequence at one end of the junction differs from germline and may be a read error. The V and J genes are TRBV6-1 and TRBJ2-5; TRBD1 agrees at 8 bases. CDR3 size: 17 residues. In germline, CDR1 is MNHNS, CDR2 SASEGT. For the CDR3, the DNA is TGTGCCAGCAGGGAAGGCGAAAGGGGGACAGGACAAGAGACCCAGTACTTC. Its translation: CASREGERGTGQETQYF.

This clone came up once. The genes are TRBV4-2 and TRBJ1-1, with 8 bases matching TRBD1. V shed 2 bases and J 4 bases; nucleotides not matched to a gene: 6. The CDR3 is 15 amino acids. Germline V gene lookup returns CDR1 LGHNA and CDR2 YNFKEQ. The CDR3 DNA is TGTGCCAGCAGCCAACCGGACAGGGAGGGCACTGAAGCTTTCTTT. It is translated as CASSQPDREGTEAFF.

As DNA, the CDR3 is TGCGCCAGCAGCCAAGAGGGGACAGGGCGAGGAAATAACTATGGCTACACCTTC. Amino acid sequence: CASSQEGTGRGNNYGYTF. The chain couples TRBV4-1 to TRBJ1-2, with TRBD1 matching 9 bases. Germline V gene data show CDR1 as MGHRA and CDR2 as YSYEKL. V shed 0 bases and J 1 base; nucleotides not matched to a gene: 9. The CDR3 has 18 residues.

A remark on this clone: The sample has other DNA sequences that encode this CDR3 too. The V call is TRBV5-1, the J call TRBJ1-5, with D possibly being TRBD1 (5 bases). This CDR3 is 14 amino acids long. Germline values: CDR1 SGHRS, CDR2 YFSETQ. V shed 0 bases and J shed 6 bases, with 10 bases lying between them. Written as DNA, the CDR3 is TGCGCCAGCAGCTTGGGAGGGGCCGGTCAGCCCCAGCATTTT. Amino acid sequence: CASSLGGAGQPQHF.

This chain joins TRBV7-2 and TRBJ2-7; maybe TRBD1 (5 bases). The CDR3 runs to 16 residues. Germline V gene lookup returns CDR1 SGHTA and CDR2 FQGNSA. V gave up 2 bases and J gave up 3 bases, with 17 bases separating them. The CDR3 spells CASSLFLIQQGYEQYF. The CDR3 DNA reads TGTGCCAGCAGCTTATTTCTAATTCAGCAGGGCTACGAGCAGTACTTC.

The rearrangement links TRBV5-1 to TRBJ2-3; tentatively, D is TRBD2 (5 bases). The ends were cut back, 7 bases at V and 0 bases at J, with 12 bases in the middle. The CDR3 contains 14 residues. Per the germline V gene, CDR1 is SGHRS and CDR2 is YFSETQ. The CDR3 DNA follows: TGCGCCAGCCGCACTAGACTCAGCACAGATACGCAGTATTTT. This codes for CASRTRLSTDTQYF.

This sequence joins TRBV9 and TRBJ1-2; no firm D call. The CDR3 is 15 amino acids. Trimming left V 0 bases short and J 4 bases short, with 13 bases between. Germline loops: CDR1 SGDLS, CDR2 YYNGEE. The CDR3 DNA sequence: TGTGCCAGCAGCGTAGGAACGGCGGTAGGCTATGGCTACACCTTC. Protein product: CASSVGTAVGYGYTF.

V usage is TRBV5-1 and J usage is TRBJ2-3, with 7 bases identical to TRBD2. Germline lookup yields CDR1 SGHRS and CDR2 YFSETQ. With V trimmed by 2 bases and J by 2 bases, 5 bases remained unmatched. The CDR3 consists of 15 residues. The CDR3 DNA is TGCGCCAGCAGCTTCTTGAGCGGGGACACAGATACGCAGTATTTT. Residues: CASSFLSGDTDTQYF. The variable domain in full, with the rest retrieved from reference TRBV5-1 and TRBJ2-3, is KAGVTQTPRYLIKTRGQQVTLSCSPISGHRSVSWYQQTPGQGLQFLFEYFSETQRNKGNFPGRFSGRQFSNSRSEMNVSTLELGDSALYLCASSFLSGDTDTQYFGPGTRLTVL.

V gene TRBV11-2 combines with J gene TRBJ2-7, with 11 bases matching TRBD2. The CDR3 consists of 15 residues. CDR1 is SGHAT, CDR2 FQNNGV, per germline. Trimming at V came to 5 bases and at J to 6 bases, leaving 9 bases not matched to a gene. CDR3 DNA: TGTGCCAGCAGCCCTCCACTAGCGGGGGACTTCGAGCAGTACTTC. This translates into CASSPPLAGDFEQYF.

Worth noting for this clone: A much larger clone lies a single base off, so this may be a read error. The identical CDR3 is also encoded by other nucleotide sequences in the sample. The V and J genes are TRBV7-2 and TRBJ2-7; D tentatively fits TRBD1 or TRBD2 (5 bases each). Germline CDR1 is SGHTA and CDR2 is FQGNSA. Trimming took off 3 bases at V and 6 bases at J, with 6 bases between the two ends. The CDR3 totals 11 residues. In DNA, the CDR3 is TGTGCCAGCAGCTTGGGGGTCGAGCAGTACTTC. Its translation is CASSLGVEQYF.

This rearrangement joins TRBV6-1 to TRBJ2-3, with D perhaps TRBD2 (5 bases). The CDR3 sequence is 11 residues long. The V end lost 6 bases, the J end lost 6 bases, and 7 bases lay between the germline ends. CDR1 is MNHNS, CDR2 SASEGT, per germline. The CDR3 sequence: CASRERDTQYF. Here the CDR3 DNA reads TGTGCCAGCAGGGAGCGGGATACGCAGTATTTT.

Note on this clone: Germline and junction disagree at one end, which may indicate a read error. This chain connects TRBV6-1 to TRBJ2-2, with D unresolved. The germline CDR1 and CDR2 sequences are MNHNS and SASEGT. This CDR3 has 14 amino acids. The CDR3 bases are TGTGCCAGCAGCGCCGGGCCGAACGCCGGGGAGCTGTTTTTT. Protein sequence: CASSAGPNAGELFF.

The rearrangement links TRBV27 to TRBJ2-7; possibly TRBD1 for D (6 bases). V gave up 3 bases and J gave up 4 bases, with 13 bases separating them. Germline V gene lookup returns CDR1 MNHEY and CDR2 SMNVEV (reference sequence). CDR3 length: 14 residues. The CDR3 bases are TGTGCCAGCAGTTTCGGGCAGGGGCATTACGAGCAGTACTTC. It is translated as CASSFGQGHYEQYF.

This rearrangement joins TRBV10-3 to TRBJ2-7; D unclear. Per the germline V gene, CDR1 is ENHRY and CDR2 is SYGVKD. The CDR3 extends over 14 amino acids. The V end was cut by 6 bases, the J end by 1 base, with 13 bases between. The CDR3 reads CAIRGYSDSYEQYF. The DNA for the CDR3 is TGTGCCATCAGGGGTTACAGCGATTCCTACGAGCAGTACTTC.

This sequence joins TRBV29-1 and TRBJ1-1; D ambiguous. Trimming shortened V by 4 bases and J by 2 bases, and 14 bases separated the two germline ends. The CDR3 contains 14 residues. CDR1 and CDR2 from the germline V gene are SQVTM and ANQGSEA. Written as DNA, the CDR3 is TGCAGCGTTGTTTTAGAGGGCCGTAACACTGAAGCTTTCTTT. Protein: CSVVLEGRNTEAFF.

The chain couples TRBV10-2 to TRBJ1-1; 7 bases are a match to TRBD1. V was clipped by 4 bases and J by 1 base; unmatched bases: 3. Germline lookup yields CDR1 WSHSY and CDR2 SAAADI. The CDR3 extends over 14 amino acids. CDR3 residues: CASSVAGGNTEAFF. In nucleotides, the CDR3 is TGCGCCAGCAGTGTCGCAGGGGGGAACACTGAAGCTTTCTTT.

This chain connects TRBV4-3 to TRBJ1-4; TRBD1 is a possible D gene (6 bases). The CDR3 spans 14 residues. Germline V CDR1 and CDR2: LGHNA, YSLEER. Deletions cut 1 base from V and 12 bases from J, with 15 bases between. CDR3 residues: CASSQGGQASELFF. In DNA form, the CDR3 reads TGCGCCAGCAGCCAAGGGGGACAAGCGTCCGAACTGTTTTTT.